The 17 T cell receptor beta chains below all came from one sample that was sequenced in a study of blood T cell repertoires in COVID-19. Sequencing used immunoSEQ multiplex PCR; TCRdb keeps in-frame clones, though not all of them. The sample has roughly 500,000 clones, roughly 89% seen once. The sequenced sample was peripheral blood. These receptors were obtained from a man aged 18 to 30 with COVID-19, enrolled during active disease.

The chain is built from TRBV7-9 and TRBJ1-4; the D is unclear. V gave up 2 bases and J gave up 2 bases, with 3 bases separating them. The length of the CDR3 is 13 residues. Germline V gene sequence: CDR1 SEHNR, CDR2 FQNEAQ (reference sequence). The CDR3 DNA reads as TGTGCCAGCAGCTTACGGACTAATGAAAAACTGTTTTTT. Protein product: CASSLRTNEKLFF.

V usage is TRBV15 and J usage is TRBJ2-5; 12 bases align to TRBD1. CDR1 and CDR2 from the germline V gene are LNHNV and YYDKDF (reference sequence). There are 16 residues in the CDR3. V was pared by 0 bases and J by 5 bases, with 4 bases of the junction left unmatched. CDR3 sequence reads: CATSRDGTGGKETQYF. The CDR3 nucleotides read TGTGCCACCAGCAGAGATGGGACAGGGGGCAAGGAGACCCAGTACTTC.

Remarks on this clone: Relative to the germline gene, one junction end is altered; a read error may explain this. V gene TRBV7-7 combines with J gene TRBJ2-2; TRBD1 agrees at 9 bases. CDR3 length: 15 residues. Germline lookup yields CDR1 SSHAT and CDR2 FNYEAQ (reference sequence). The DNA for the CDR3 is TGTGCTAGCAGCTTAGAGACAGGGGGGACCGGGGAGCTGTTTTTT. This translates into CASSLETGGTGELFF.

The chain uses TRBV20-1 and TRBJ2-1; D gene ambiguous. Germline V gene data show CDR1 as DFQATT and CDR2 as SNEGSKA (reference sequence). V was cut by 1 base and J by 5 bases, with 3 bases left in between. The CDR3 runs 11 residues. The CDR3 DNA sequence: TGCAGTGCTAGAGGTAACAATGAGCAGTTCTTC. It codes for CSARGNNEQFF.

The V and J genes are TRBV19 and TRBJ1-5; 7 bases agree with TRBD1. The CDR3 contains 15 residues. Trimming at V came to 2 bases and at J to 4 bases, leaving 5 bases not matched to a gene. The germline V gene encodes CDR1 LNHDA and CDR2 SQIVND (reference sequence). The CDR3 DNA reads as TGTGCCAGTAGTATAATTTCAGGGGGGAATCAGCCCCAGCATTTT. Residues: CASSIISGGNQPQHF.

This chain connects TRBV5-6 to TRBJ2-7; TRBD1 aligns across 10 bases. The CDR3 covers 16 residues. V lost 4 bases and J lost 6; bases outside the gene matches: 13. Germline-derived CDR1 and CDR2 are SGHDT and YYEEEE. The CDR3 sequence: CASSRGRDRGLFEQYF. The CDR3, as DNA: TGTGCCAGCAGCCGGGGTCGGGACAGGGGACTTTTCGAGCAGTACTTC.

J is TRBJ1-5 and V is TRBV24-1; possible D gene TRBD1, 6 bases. The V end lost 2 bases, the J end lost 1 base, and 11 bases lay between the germline ends. The CDR3 has 16 amino acids. Germline CDR1 is KGHDR and CDR2 is SFDVKD. The CDR3 sequence: CATSDSQGLSNQPQHF. CDR3 sequence (DNA): TGTGCCACCAGTGATTCGCAGGGGTTGAGCAATCAGCCCCAGCATTTT.

This clone has just a few counts. V usage is TRBV6-5 and J usage is TRBJ2-7, with D possibly matching TRBD1 (5 bases). Germline CDR1 and CDR2: MNHEY and SVGAGI. The CDR3 length is 14 residues. Trimming took 1 base from V and 2 from J, leaving 9 bases between them. CDR3 sequence reads: CASSYYTGAYEQYF. In nucleotides, the CDR3 is TGTGCCAGCAGTTACTATACAGGAGCCTACGAGCAGTACTTC.

The chain is built from TRBV15 and TRBJ2-1; TRBD1 matches 9 bases. After removal of 6 bases from V and 7 bases from J, the junction contained 13 bases not matched to a gene. There are 16 residues in the CDR3. CDR1 and CDR2 from the germline V gene are LNHNV and YYDKDF (reference sequence). This CDR3 reads CATRRATGQGINEQFF. The CDR3 coding sequence is TGTGCCACCAGACGAGCTACCGGACAGGGGATTAATGAGCAGTTCTTC.

The CDR3 DNA sequence: TGTGCCAGCAGTTTTCAGGACTTAGAAGCTTTCTTT. This gives the protein CASSFQDLEAFF. The rearrangement links TRBV2 to TRBJ1-1, with D unresolved. Trimming removed 5 bases at V and 8 bases at J, with 12 bases between. This CDR3 spans 12 amino acids. The germline CDR1 and CDR2 sequences are SNHLY and FYNNEI.

The chain has TRBV2 and TRBJ1-5; no clear D. The CDR3 sequence is 15 residues long. Germline lookup yields CDR1 SNHLY and CDR2 FYNNEI. V dropped 5 bases and J dropped 0 bases, with 11 bases sitting between them. CDR3 amino acids: CASSPPLYSNQPQHF. The CDR3 DNA reads as TGTGCCAGCAGTCCCCCCCTTTATAGCAATCAGCCCCAGCATTTT.

The gene calls are TRBV11-2 and TRBJ2-7, with D possibly being TRBD2 (6 bases). The CDR3 is 14 amino acids. CDR1 SGHAT and CDR2 FQNNGV come from the germline V gene. Trimming cost V 1 base and J 4 bases, with 11 bases left between them. The CDR3 sequence: CASSLASEVYEQYF. The DNA for the CDR3 is TGTGCCAGCAGCTTAGCTAGCGAAGTATACGAGCAGTACTTC.

This clone was observed once. The rearrangement links TRBV19 to TRBJ2-1; D remains unclear. The CDR3 contains 14 residues. Germline V gene sequence: CDR1 LNHDA, CDR2 SQIVND (reference sequence). V lost 1 base, J lost 9 bases, and 13 bases lay in between. Written as DNA, the CDR3 is TGTGCCAGTAGTATAGTAGCTAGAAACGCTGAGCAGTTCTTC. Protein: CASSIVARNAEQFF.

This rearrangement joins TRBV11-3 to TRBJ2-1; 7 bases are a match to TRBD2. Germline V gene sequence: CDR1 SGHNT, CDR2 YENEEA. The CDR3 has 16 amino acids. V lost 5 bases to trimming and J lost 3 bases; unmatched junction nucleotides: 10. CDR3 amino acids: CASSPNRGSVYNEQFF. Here the CDR3 DNA reads TGTGCCAGCAGCCCCAACCGCGGGAGTGTCTACAATGAGCAGTTCTTC.

The chain carries TRBV6-4 and TRBJ2-7; a weak D match, TRBD1 (6 bases). In germline, CDR1 is MRHNA, CDR2 SNTAGT. Trimming took 6 bases from V and 0 from J, leaving 15 bases between them. This CDR3 region has 15 residues. The CDR3 bases are TGTGCCAGCAGCGGAAGGGGGTCGGGCTCCTACGAGCAGTACTTC. This translates into CASSGRGSGSYEQYF.

V gene TRBV29-1 combines with J gene TRBJ1-2; no firm D call. The V gene lost 6 bases and the J gene lost 12 bases, with 17 bases spanning the gap. The CDR3 consists of 11 residues. Germline V gene data show CDR1 as SQVTM and CDR2 as ANQGSEA. CDR3 sequence reads: CSVGGGKAHTF. The CDR3 DNA is TGCAGCGTCGGAGGCGGGAAGGCTCACACCTTC.

This clone was counted once. The chain employs TRBV28 and TRBJ1-3, with 11 bases lining up with TRBD1. The CDR3 has 16 amino acids. With 3 bases clipped from V and 3 bases from J, the junction kept 4 bases outside the gene matches. CDR1 MDHEN and CDR2 SYDVKM come from the germline V gene. The CDR3 DNA reads TGTGCCAGCAGTTTGTCAGGGACAGGGGGTGGAAACACCATATATTTT. Translated: CASSLSGTGGGNTIYF.